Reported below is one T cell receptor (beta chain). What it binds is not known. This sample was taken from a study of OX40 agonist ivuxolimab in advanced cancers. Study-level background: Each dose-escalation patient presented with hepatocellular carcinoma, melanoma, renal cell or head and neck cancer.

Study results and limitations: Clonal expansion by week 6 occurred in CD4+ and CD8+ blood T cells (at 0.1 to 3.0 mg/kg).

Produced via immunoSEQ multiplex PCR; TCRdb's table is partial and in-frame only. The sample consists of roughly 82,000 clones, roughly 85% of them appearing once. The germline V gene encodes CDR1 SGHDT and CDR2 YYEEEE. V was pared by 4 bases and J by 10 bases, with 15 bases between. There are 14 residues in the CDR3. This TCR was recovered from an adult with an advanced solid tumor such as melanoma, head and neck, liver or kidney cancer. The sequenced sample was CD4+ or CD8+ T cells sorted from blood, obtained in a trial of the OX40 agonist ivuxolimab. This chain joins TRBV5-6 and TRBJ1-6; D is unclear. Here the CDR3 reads CASSVPGLPSPLHF. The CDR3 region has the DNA TGTGCCAGCAGCGTTCCGGGATTACCATCACCCCTCCACTTT.